These 22 T cell receptor beta chains were sequenced from one sample in a study of regulatory T cells in long-lasting Graves disease. Stated time point: newly diagnosed GD, antithyroid drugs for less than 3 months. The TCR library was prepared using RNA isolated from PBMCs. Combining iRepertoire HTBI primers with Arm-PCR of CDR3 regions, the authors built TCR beta libraries. TCRdb re-called the multiplex PCR reads through MiXCR, storing one row per CDR3 protein. The sample shows around 450,000 distinct CDR3 sequences, roughly 16% of them seen only once. These data also formed part of another study, on T cells in Graves' hyperthyroidism and ophthalmopathy.

The specimen was peripheral blood mononuclear cells (PBMCs), collected at new diagnosis, from a patient treated with antithyroid drugs. Source of these receptors: a man aged 40-50 years with Graves disease.

A note on this clonotype: A much larger clone is a single base away; this may be a read error. The rearrangement uses TRBV6-2 or TRBV6-3 and TRBJ1-1; D is ambiguous. V lost 10 bases, J lost 0 bases, and 15 bases lay in between. From germline, CDR1 is MNHEY and CDR2 SVGEGT. CDR3 size: 14 residues. Written as DNA, the CDR3 is TGTGCCAACCGGATCTCGGGGATGAACACTGAAGCTTTCTTT. Its translation is CANRISGMNTEAFF.

This clonotype was seen a handful of times. This chain connects TRBV6-5 to TRBJ2-3; D unresolved. The V gene lost 0 bases and the J gene lost 0 bases, with 7 bases spanning the gap. This CDR3 is built from 15 residues. From germline, CDR1 is MNHEY and CDR2 SVGAGI. The CDR3 DNA follows: TGTGCCAGCAGTTACTCGGCAGAGAGCACAGATACGCAGTATTTT. Translation gives CASSYSAESTDTQYF.

This clonotype was seen a handful of times. J is TRBJ2-2 and V is TRBV19; 9 nucleotides agree with TRBD2. Trimming at V came to 7 bases and at J to 6 bases, leaving 18 bases not matched to a gene. This CDR3 is 18 amino acids long. The V gene's germline CDR1 is LNHDA and CDR2 SQIVND (reference sequence). The CDR3, as DNA: TGTGCCAGTACCCCTAGGGGACTAGCTGATGTTAAAGCCGGGGAGCTGTTTTTT. Translated: CASTPRGLADVKAGELFF.

This clonotype has a count of ten or more. The chain has TRBV30 and TRBJ2-2; 7 bases are a match to TRBD1. The CDR3 is 16 amino acids. CDR1 GTSNPN and CDR2 SVGIG come from the germline V gene (reference sequence). The J segment lost 2 bases and the V segment lost 7 bases, leaving 13 bases of the junction unmatched. CDR3 amino acids: CALTSPGQINTGELFF. Written as DNA, the CDR3 is TGTGCCTTGACTTCTCCGGGACAGATAAACACCGGGGAGCTGTTTTTT. The variable domain in full, with the rest retrieved from reference TRBV30 and TRBJ2-2, is SQTIHQWPATLVQPVGSPLSLECTVEGTSNPNLYWYRQAAGRGLQLLFYSVGIGQISSEVPQNLSASRPQDRQFILSSKKLLLSDSGFYLCALTSPGQINTGELFFGEGSRLTVL.

This clonotype turned up a few times. The chain employs TRBV24-1 and TRBJ2-7; D might be TRBD1 (5 bases). The germline V gene has CDR1 KGHDR and CDR2 SFDVKD. Trimming stripped 3 bases from V and 2 bases from J, with 10 bases between. This CDR3 contains 14 residues. This CDR3 is CATSDNDRTYEQYF. DNA for the CDR3: TGTGCCACCAGTGATAACGACAGAACCTACGAGCAGTACTTC.

V usage is TRBV13 and J usage is TRBJ2-7; 8 bases match TRBD2. Germline lookup yields CDR1 PRHDT and CDR2 FYEKMQ (reference sequence). The CDR3 covers 15 residues. V was clipped by 4 bases and J by 6 bases; unmatched bases: 11. Here the CDR3 reads CASSSSGAGVVEQYF. The CDR3 nucleotides are TGTGCCAGCAGCTCCTCGGGAGCGGGAGTAGTCGAGCAGTACTTC. Complete variable domain (other parts from reference TRBV13 and TRBJ2-7): AAGVIQSPRHLIKEKRETATLKCYPIPRHDTVYWYQQGPGQDPQFLISFYEKMQSDKGSIPDRFSAQQFSDYHSELNMSSLELGDSALYFCASSSSGAGVVEQYFGPGTRLTVT.

This clonotype came up a few times. A much larger clone is a single base away; this may be a read error. The gene calls are TRBV13 and TRBJ2-3; D is possibly TRBD1 (7 bases). Germline assignment: CDR1 PRHDT and CDR2 FYEKMQ (reference sequence). The CDR3 has 18 amino acids. The CDR3 coding sequence is TGTGCCAGCAGCAGCCCAGGGGGGAGACGTACTAGCACAGGTACGCAGTATTTT. This translates into CASSSPGGRRTSTGTQYF.

The chain is built from TRBV29-1 and TRBJ2-7; 8 bases fit TRBD1. The CDR3 extends over 13 amino acids. The junction had 9 bases not matched to a gene; V was cut back by 5 bases and J by 6 bases. Germline V gene sequence: CDR1 SQVTM, CDR2 ANQGSEA. The CDR3 DNA is TGCAGCGTTTATAACCGGACAGGGATCGAGCAGTACTTC. As protein: CSVYNRTGIEQYF.

The gene calls are TRBV6-1 and TRBJ2-5, with 8 bases that match TRBD2. Germline-derived CDR1 and CDR2 are MNHNS and SASEGT. V was pared by 5 bases and J by 4 bases, with 6 bases of the junction left unmatched. The CDR3 is 14 residues long. CDR3 sequence reads: CASSLGGEGETQYF. The CDR3 DNA follows: TGTGCCAGCAGTCTCGGGGGGGAAGGAGAGACCCAGTACTTC.

The table lists this clonotype with many counts. This could be a read error, since a much larger clone is one nucleotide away. CDR3 amino acids: CASSRGTGGEQYF. CDR3 sequence (DNA): TGTGCCAGCAGCCGGGGGACAGGGGGCGAGCAGTACTTC. The rearrangement links TRBV7-9 to TRBJ2-7; 11 bases fit TRBD1. CDR1 and CDR2 (germline): SEHNR, FQNEAQ (reference sequence). The V segment lost 5 bases and the J segment 6 bases; nucleotides outside the gene matches: 3. This CDR3 is 13 amino acids long.

The CDR3 here is CASSPDRTFSTDTQYF. The CDR3, as DNA: TGTGCCAGCTCACCAGACAGGACTTTTAGCACAGATACGCAGTATTTT. This chain connects TRBV18 to TRBJ2-3; weak D call: TRBD1 (6 bases). This CDR3 has 16 residues. The V and J ends lost 2 bases and 0 bases respectively, with 12 bases between them. The germline V gene encodes CDR1 KGHSH and CDR2 LQKENI.

Ten or more counts support this clonotype. The CDR3: CASSLSGAGGYTF. CDR3 sequence (DNA): TGTGCCAGCAGTTTAAGTGGGGCGGGTGGCTACACCTTC. This chain joins TRBV12-3 or TRBV12-4 and TRBJ1-2; weak D call: TRBD1 (5 bases). This CDR3 spans 13 amino acids. V lost 2 bases to trimming and J lost 7 bases, with 11 bases between them.

This clonotype was seen ten or more times. The rearrangement uses TRBV5-1 and TRBJ2-1; TRBD2 agrees at 11 bases. The J segment lost 7 bases and the V segment lost 5 bases, leaving 11 bases of the junction unmatched. From germline, CDR1 is SGHRS and CDR2 YFSETQ. The CDR3 length is 16 residues. The DNA for the CDR3 is TGCGCCAGCAGTTCCGTTAGCGGGAGGGGTGGAAATGAGCAGTTCTTC. Amino acid sequence: CASSSVSGRGGNEQFF.

This clonotype was detected only a few times. This sequence joins TRBV10-3 and TRBJ1-2; 8 bases map to TRBD1. CDR1 is ENHRY and CDR2 is SYGVKD in the germline V gene. The CDR3 is 14 amino acids. V shed 8 bases and J 7 bases; nucleotides not matched to a gene: 12. For the CDR3, the DNA is TGTGCCATCCGTGTTCCCGGACAGGGAAGTGGCTACACCTTC. Its protein is CAIRVPGQGSGYTF.

In this sample, this clonotype turned up many times. This sequence joins TRBV5-1 and TRBJ1-5; D perhaps matches TRBD1 (5 bases). Trimming removed 1 base at V and 7 bases at J, with 15 bases between. The germline CDR1 and CDR2 sequences are SGHRS and YFSETQ. The CDR3 is made up of 15 amino acids. Here the CDR3 DNA reads TGCGCCAGCAGCTTGAGCGGGACGTGGACGCAGCCCCAGCATTTT. Encoded protein: CASSLSGTWTQPQHF.

This clonotype was seen ten or more times. This chain connects TRBV2 to TRBJ1-1; TRBD1 is a possible D gene (6 bases). There are 15 residues in the CDR3. Germline-derived CDR1 and CDR2 are SNHLY and FYNNEI. Trimming cost V 7 bases and J 0 bases, with 15 bases left between them. In nucleotides, the CDR3 is TGTGCCAGCATTGTGGGGGGGCAAGTGAACACTGAAGCTTTCTTT. Translated: CASIVGGQVNTEAFF.

The V gene is TRBV12-3 or TRBV12-4, the J gene TRBJ2-1; D gene unclear. The V and J ends lost 1 base and 10 bases respectively, with 8 bases between them. The CDR3 consists of 12 residues. CDR3: CASSLGTPEQFF. The CDR3 DNA follows: TGTGCCAGCAGTTTAGGTACCCCAGAGCAGTTCTTC.

A note on this clonotype: A much larger clone lies one base from this, so it may be a read error. The chain links TRBV20-1 to TRBJ2-7; 9 positions agree with TRBD1. The CDR3 has 13 amino acids. The germline CDR1 and CDR2 sequences are DFQATT and SNEGSKA (reference sequence). In DNA form, the CDR3 reads TGCGGTGCTAGGGGACAGGGTACCTACGAGCAGTACTTC. Protein product: CGARGQGTYEQYF.

This clonotype was counted ten times or more. The chain has TRBV30 and TRBJ1-6; D ambiguous. Trimming took off 7 bases at V and 6 bases at J, with 13 bases between the two ends. The CDR3 consists of 13 residues. Germline-derived CDR1 and CDR2 are GTSNPN and SVGIG (reference sequence). The CDR3 spells CASAVGGNSPLHF. In nucleotides, the CDR3 is TGTGCCTCAGCCGTTGGCGGTAATTCACCCCTCCACTTT.

V gene TRBV11-2 combines with J gene TRBJ2-7, with 7 bases that match TRBD2. CDR1 SGHAT and CDR2 FQNNGV come from the germline V gene. This CDR3 spans 15 amino acids. With 4 bases clipped from V and 4 bases from J, the junction kept 10 bases outside the gene matches. The CDR3 sequence: CASSSGGSFGYEQYF. Here the CDR3 DNA reads TGTGCCAGCAGCTCTGGCGGGAGTTTTGGGTACGAGCAGTACTTC.

This clonotype was seen only a few times. The chain joins TRBV6-1 to TRBJ2-1, with D unclear. Germline lookup yields CDR1 MNHNS and CDR2 SASEGT. Trimming took off 2 bases at V and 8 bases at J, with 10 bases between the two ends. The CDR3 consists of 13 residues. The CDR3: CASSENQNHEQFF. The CDR3 DNA reads as TGTGCCAGCAGTGAAAATCAAAACCATGAGCAGTTCTTC.

This clonotype has only a few counts. The chain's CDR3 is CASSFIRGNNGELFF. The CDR3, as DNA: TGTGCCAGCAGTTTTATTAGGGGGAATAACGGGGAGCTGTTTTTT. The V call is TRBV27, the J call TRBJ2-2, with TRBD1 as a possible D gene (6 bases). CDR1 is MNHEY and CDR2 is SMNVEV in the germline V gene (reference sequence). Trimming removed 3 bases from V and 7 bases from J, with 15 bases in between. This CDR3 spans 15 amino acids.